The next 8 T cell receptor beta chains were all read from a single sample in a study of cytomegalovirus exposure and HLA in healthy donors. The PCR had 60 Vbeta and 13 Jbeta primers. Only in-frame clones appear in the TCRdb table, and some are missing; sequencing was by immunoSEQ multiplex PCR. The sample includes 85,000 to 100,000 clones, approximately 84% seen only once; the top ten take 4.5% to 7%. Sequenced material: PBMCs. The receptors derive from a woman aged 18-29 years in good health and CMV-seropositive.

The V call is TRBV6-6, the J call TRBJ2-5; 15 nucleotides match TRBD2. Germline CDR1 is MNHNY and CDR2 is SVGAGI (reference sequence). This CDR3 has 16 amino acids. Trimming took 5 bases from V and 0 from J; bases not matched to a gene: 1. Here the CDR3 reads CASSGTSGGYQETQYF. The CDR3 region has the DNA TGTGCCAGCAGTGGGACTAGCGGGGGGTACCAAGAGACCCAGTACTTC.

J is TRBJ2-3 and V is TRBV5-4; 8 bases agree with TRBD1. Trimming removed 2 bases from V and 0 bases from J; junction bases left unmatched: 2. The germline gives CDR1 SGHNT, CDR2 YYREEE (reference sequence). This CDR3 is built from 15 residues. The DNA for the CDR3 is TGTGCCAGCAGCTTAAGGACAGGGAGCACAGATACGCAGTATTTT. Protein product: CASSLRTGSTDTQYF.

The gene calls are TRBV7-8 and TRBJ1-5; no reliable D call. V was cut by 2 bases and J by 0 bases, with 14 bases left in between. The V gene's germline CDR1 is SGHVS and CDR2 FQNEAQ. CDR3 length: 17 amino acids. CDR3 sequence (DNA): TGTGCCAGCAGCTTATCATCCCTCCTATTTAGCAATCAGCCCCAGCATTTT. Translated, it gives CASSLSSLLFSNQPQHF.

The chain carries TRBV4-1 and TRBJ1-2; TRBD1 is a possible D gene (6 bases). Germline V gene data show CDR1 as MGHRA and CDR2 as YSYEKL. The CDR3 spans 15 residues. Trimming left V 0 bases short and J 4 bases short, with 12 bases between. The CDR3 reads CASSQDPQGIYGYTF. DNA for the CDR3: TGCGCCAGCAGCCAAGATCCCCAGGGGATCTATGGCTACACCTTC.

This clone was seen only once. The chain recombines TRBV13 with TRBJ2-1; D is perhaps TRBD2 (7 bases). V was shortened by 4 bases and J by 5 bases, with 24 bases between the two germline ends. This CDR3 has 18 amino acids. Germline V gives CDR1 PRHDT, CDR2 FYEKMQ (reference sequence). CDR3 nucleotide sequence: TGTGCCAGCAGCTCCACACTAAAACTGGGGGGGGGCCACAATGAGCAGTTCTTC. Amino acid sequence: CASSSTLKLGGGHNEQFF.

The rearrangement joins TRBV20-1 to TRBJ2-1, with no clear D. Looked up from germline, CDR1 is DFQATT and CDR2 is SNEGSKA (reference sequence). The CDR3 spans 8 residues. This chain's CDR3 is CSYNEQFF. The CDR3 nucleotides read TGCTCCTACAATGAGCAGTTCTTC.

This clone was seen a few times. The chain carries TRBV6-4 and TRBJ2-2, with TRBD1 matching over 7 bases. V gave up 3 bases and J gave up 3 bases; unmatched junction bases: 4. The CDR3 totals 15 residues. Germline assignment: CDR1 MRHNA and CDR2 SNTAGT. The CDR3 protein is CASSETGLDTGELFF. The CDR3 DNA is TGTGCCAGCAGTGAGACAGGGTTGGACACCGGGGAGCTGTTTTTT.

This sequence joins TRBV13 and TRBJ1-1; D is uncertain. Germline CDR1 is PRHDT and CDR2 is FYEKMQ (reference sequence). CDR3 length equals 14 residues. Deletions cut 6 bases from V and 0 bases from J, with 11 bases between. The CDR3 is CASRFGSLNTEAFF. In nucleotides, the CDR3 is TGTGCCAGCAGGTTCGGGTCTTTGAACACTGAAGCTTTCTTT.